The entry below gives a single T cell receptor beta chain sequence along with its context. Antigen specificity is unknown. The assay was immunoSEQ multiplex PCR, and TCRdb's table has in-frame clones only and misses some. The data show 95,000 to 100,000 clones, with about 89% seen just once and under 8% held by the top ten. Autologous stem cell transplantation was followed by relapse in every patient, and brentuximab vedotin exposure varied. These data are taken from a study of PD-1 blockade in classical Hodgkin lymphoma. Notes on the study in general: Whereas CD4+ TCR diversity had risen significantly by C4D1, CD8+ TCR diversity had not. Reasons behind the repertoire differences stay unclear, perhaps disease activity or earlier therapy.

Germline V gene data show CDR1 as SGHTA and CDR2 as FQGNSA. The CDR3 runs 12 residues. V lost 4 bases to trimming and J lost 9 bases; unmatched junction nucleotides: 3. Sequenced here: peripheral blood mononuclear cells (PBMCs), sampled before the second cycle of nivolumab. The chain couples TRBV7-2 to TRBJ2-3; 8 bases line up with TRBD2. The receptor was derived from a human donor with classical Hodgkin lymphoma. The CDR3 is CASSSLAGTQYF. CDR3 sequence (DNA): TGTGCCAGCAGCTCGTTAGCGGGGACGCAGTATTTT.